A selection of T cell receptor beta chains follows, all from one sample in a study of cytomegalovirus exposure and HLA in healthy donors. Assay used: immunoSEQ multiplex PCR; TCRdb lists only in-frame clones, some missing. The table has 110,000 or so clones, approximately 78% seen once. What was sequenced was PBMCs. The receptors derive from a man in his forties in good health and CMV-seronegative. Each CDR3 is given with its conserved first and last residue. The order of the fields is CDR3 length, D gene, J gene, V gene, clone size, CDR3 DNA, CDR3 protein. D genes are given only for firm matches. Only part of the rows carry a size: once, few, many, or a class if the clone is expanded.

16 - TRBJ2-5 TRBV18 once TGTGCCAGCTCACCATTTGGAGGGGGCCCCCAAGAGACCCAGTACTTC CASSPFGGGPQETQYF
16 TRBD1 TRBJ2-7 TRBV7-6 - TGTGCCAGCAGCTTAGCGACGGGACAGCTCGCCTACGAGCAGTACTTC CASSLATGQLAYEQYF
20 TRBD2 TRBJ2-1 TRBV14 - TGTGCCAGCAGCCAAGATTCGGGACTAGCGGGTAAGAGCTCCTACAATGAGCAGTTCTTC CASSQDSGLAGKSSYNEQFF
11 - TRBJ2-7 TRBV20-1 - TGCAGGGAGACAGCCGCATACGAGCAGTACTTC CRETAAYEQYF
12 - TRBJ1-1 TRBV7-2 - TGTGCCAGCAGCTTAGAACGGTTTAGTGCTTTCTTT CASSLERFSAFF
13 TRBD1 TRBJ1-2 TRBV29-1 - TGCAGCGTTGGGACAGGGATGAGGGATGGCTACACCTTC CSVGTGMRDGYTF
16 TRBD1 TRBJ1-2 TRBV4-1 once TGCGCCAGCAGCCAAGACGTGACAGGGGTATCGGTCGGCTACACCTTC CASSQDVTGVSVGYTF
16 - TRBJ1-2 TRBV4-1 - TGCGCCAGCAGCCAAGTTCCCCTGACAGCCAACTATGGCTACACCTTC CASSQVPLTANYGYTF
11 - TRBJ1-1 TRBV29-1 - TGCAGCGTTGAAGATCTTAGTGCGGCTTTCTTT CSVEDLSAAFF
16 TRBD1 TRBJ2-7 TRBV7-8 - TGTGCCAGCAGCTTAGCGCAGGGACAGGGCACCTACGAGCAGTACTTC CASSLAQGQGTYEQYF
13 - TRBJ2-1 TRBV2 once TGTGCCAGCAGTCGGAACGGGTACAATGAGCAGTTCTTC CASSRNGYNEQFF
19 TRBD1 TRBJ2-6 TRBV30 - TGTGCCTGGAGTCAACCGGGACAGGGATTATCAAGGGGCGCCAACGTCCTGACTTTC CAWSQPGQGLSRGANVLTF
15 - TRBJ2-2 TRBV19 - TGTGCCAGCCACCCAGGTGCAGTAAACACCGGGGAGCTGTTTTTT CASHPGAVNTGELFF
14 - TRBJ1-1 TRBV7-9 once TGTGCCAGCAGCTTACAGGGGCCTTCCACTGAAGCTTTCTTT CASSLQGPSTEAFF
14 - TRBJ1-2 TRBV4-3 few TGCGCCAGCAGCCAAGCCATCCAGGGCGATGGCTACACCTTC CASSQAIQGDGYTF
14 TRBD2 TRBJ2-3 TRBV7-2 - TGTGCCAGCAGCTTAACTAGCGGGACAGATACGCAGTATTTT CASSLTSGTDTQYF
15 TRBD1 TRBJ2-4 TRBV9 - TGTGCCAGCAGCGAGGGACAGGTCCCAGGATACATTCAGTACTTC CASSEGQVPGYIQYF
15 TRBD1 TRBJ2-1 TRBV19 - TGTGCCAGTACCCCGGACAGGGGTTACTACAATGAGCAGTTCTTC CASTPDRGYYNEQFF
16 TRBD1 TRBJ2-3 TRBV4-3 few TGCGCCAGCAGCCAAGATCTGGGACAGGGGGTAGATACGCAGTATTTT CASSQDLGQGVDTQYF
20 TRBD1 TRBJ1-1 TRBV4-2 - TGTGCCAGCAGCCAAGGAGGGGGCCGGGGGGGCCCCCTGAGAGGGACTGAAGCTTTCTTT CASSQGGGRGGPLRGTEAFF
15 TRBD1 TRBJ2-7 TRBV14 - TGTGCCAGCAGCCCATTTACCGGGACAGACTACGAGCAGTACTTC CASSPFTGTDYEQYF
11 - TRBJ2-7 TRBV7-8 - TGTGCCAGCAGCTTACGGTACGAGCAGTACTTC CASSLRYEQYF
16 TRBD1 TRBJ2-2 TRBV7-6 - TGTGCCAGCAGCGCTTACGGGACAGGGATCTCCGGGGAGCTGTTTTTT CASSAYGTGISGELFF
14 TRBD2 TRBJ2-1 TRBV12-5 - TGTGCTAGTGGTTTGGGCGGACTAGCGGATGAGCAGTTCTTC CASGLGGLADEQFF
15 - TRBJ2-5 TRBV4-1 - TGCGCCAGCAGCCAAGATCGGGAGCTCCAAGAGACCCAGTACTTC CASSQDRELQETQYF
15 - TRBJ1-1 TRBV5-1 - TGCGCCAGCAGCTTACGACAGGACCTCTACACTGAAGCTTTCTTT CASSLRQDLYTEAFF
13 - TRBJ1-1 TRBV30 - TGTGCCTGGAGTGTACTCGGGGGCACTGAAGCTTTCTTT CAWSVLGGTEAFF
12 - TRBJ1-2 TRBV19 - TGTGCCAGTAGTCCTCTGGGGGGTGGCTACACCTTC CASSPLGGGYTF
12 TRBD2 TRBJ2-7 TRBV2 - TGTGCCAGCAGTGGCCAGGGACTAGTGGGAGAATTC CASSGQGLVGEF
17 TRBD2 TRBJ2-7 TRBV9 - TGTGCCAGCAGCGGGACTAGCGGGGGGGTACAAAAACACGAGCAGTACTTC CASSGTSGGVQKHEQYF
19 TRBD1 TRBJ1-5 TRBV7-3 - TGTGCCAGCAGCTTTAGACGGGACAGGGGATCGGATAGCAATCAGCCCCAGCATTTT CASSFRRDRGSDSNQPQHF
13 - TRBJ2-7 TRBV28 - TGTGCCAGCAAGGGGGGGGGCGGACACGAGCAGTACTTC CASKGGGGHEQYF
14 - TRBJ1-5 TRBV6-6 - TGTGCCAGCAGTTACGGGGGAGCGGGTCAGCCCCAGCATTTT CASSYGGAGQPQHF
14 - TRBJ2-2 TRBV11-2 - TGTGCCAGCAGCTGGCCAGGGCCCTCCGGGGAGCTGTTTTTT CASSWPGPSGELFF
14 - TRBJ1-1 TRBV16 - TGTGCCAGCAGCCCAGGGCCGGGGAACACTGAAGCTTTCTTT CASSPGPGNTEAFF
15 - TRBJ1-3 TRBV9 once TGTGCCAGCAGCGTAGCCCCGAGCTCTGGAAACACCATATATTTT CASSVAPSSGNTIYF
14 - TRBJ2-3 TRBV27 once TGTGCCAGCAGTTCGCCAGGGATGCGAGATACGCAGTATTTT CASSSPGMRDTQYF
16 TRBD1 TRBJ1-1 TRBV7-9 - TGTGCCAGCAGCCCTCAAGGGACAGGGGCGAACACTGAAGCTTTCTTT CASSPQGTGANTEAFF
12 - TRBJ1-2 TRBV5-1 - TGCGCCAGCAGCTTGTCCTACTATGGCTACACCTTC CASSLSYYGYTF
15 TRBD2 TRBJ2-3 TRBV6-4 - TGTGCCAGCGCTCGACTAGCGGGATCCACAGATACGCAGTATTTT CASARLAGSTDTQYF
19 TRBD1 TRBJ2-1 TRBV7-9 - TGTGCCAGCAGCCGAACACCGGGACAGGGGGCCTCATCCTACAATGAGCAGTTCTTC CASSRTPGQGASSYNEQFF
14 - TRBJ2-1 TRBV30 - TGTGCCTGGAGGTGGCGAGGAATTTACAATGAGCAGTTCTTC CAWRWRGIYNEQFF
12 TRBD1 TRBJ2-7 TRBV2 - TGTGCCAGCAGTGAAGCGACAGGGTATCAGTACTTC CASSEATGYQYF
14 TRBD1 TRBJ1-1 TRBV12-5 - TGTGCTAGTGGCCCCGGGACAGCGAACACTGAAGCTTTCTTT CASGPGTANTEAFF
16 TRBD2 TRBJ2-2 TRBV5-8 - TGTGCCAGCAGCCATGGGACTACGAGTAACCCCGGGGAGCTGTTTTTT CASSHGTTSNPGELFF
15 TRBD1 TRBJ1-3 TRBV4-3 few TGCGCCAGCAGCCCGGGACAGGGGGCAGGAAACACCATATATTTT CASSPGQGAGNTIYF
14 - TRBJ1-1 TRBV6-5 - TGTGCCAGCAGTAGGGACCCAGGGGCCACTGAAGCTTTCTTT CASSRDPGATEAFF
16 - TRBJ1-3 TRBV9 - TGTGCCAGCAGCGTAGATGCGGGGGTCTCTGGAAACACCATATATTTT CASSVDAGVSGNTIYF
14 - TRBJ1-1 TRBV10-3 - TGTGCCATCAGTGATCGGGACAAAGACACTGAAGCTTTCTTT CAISDRDKDTEAFF
16 TRBD1 TRBJ1-3 TRBV2 - TGTGCCAGCAGTGATTCGTACAGGGGATGGGGAAACACCATATATTTT CASSDSYRGWGNTIYF
14 - TRBJ2-7 TRBV7-8 few TGTGCCAGCAGCGTTAGAGGCATGACGGGCGAGCAGTACTTC CASSVRGMTGEQYF
14 TRBD1 TRBJ2-7 TRBV10-3 once TGTGCCATCAACCTAGGACAGGGGGCTCTTGAGCAGTACTTC CAINLGQGALEQYF
13 - TRBJ2-7 TRBV28 - TGTGCCAGTGCCGGGAACTACCCCTACGAGCAGTACTTC CASAGNYPYEQYF
17 TRBD1 TRBJ2-2 TRBV27 - TGTGCCAGCAGTTTACCTCGCCGGACAGGGGGCCCCGGGGAGCTGTTTTTT CASSLPRRTGGPGELFF